These 27 T cell receptor beta chains originate from one sample sequenced in a study of blood T cells in healthy people across ages. A second PCR of about 7 to 11 cycles used a sample-barcoded 5' primer and a J-beta primer mix. TCRdb re-derived calls from the 5' RACE reads in MiXCR, one entry per CDR3 protein. This sample has around 2 million distinct CDR3 sequences; about 39% occur once, and the top ten carry 20% to 25%. The sample consisted of blood. These TCRs come from a human donor in good health.

The CDR3 coding sequence is TGTGCCATCAGTGAGTCGACCGGTGAGGTGAGCTACACCTTC. Amino acid sequence: CAISESTGEVSYTF. The chain has TRBV10-3 and TRBJ1-2, with D hard to call. The germline gives CDR1 ENHRY, CDR2 SYGVKD. The CDR3 is 14 amino acids. The V and J ends lost 0 bases and 9 bases respectively, with 14 bases between them.

This clonotype was observed at least ten times. The V and J genes are TRBV29-1 and TRBJ2-3; 8 bases are shared with TRBD2. CDR1 is SQVTM and CDR2 is ANQGSEA in the germline V gene. CDR3 length equals 12 residues. J lost 5 bases, V lost 8 bases, and 6 bases had no gene match. CDR3 protein: CSLGLGQDTQYF. Written as DNA, the CDR3 is TGCAGCTTGGGACTAGGTCAAGATACGCAGTATTTT.

The V and J genes are TRBV7-2 and TRBJ1-2; no definite D call. Per germline, CDR1 SGHTA and CDR2 FQGNSA. V was cut by 1 base and J by 8 bases, with 11 bases left in between. This CDR3 has 13 residues. The CDR3 spells CASSLERYGGYTF. The CDR3 DNA is TGTGCCAGCAGCTTAGAACGATACGGAGGCTACACCTTC. Drawing the rest from reference TRBV7-2 and TRBJ1-2, the complete variable domain is GAGVSQSPSNKVTEKGKDVELRCDPISGHTALYWYRQSLGQGLEFLIYFQGNSAPDKSGLPSDRFSAERTGGSVSTLTIQRTQQEDSAVYLCASSLERYGGYTFGSGTRLTVV.

This clonotype was detected only a few times. Here the CDR3 DNA reads TGTGCCAGCAGCTTAGGAGGGCGAAGGGGGGCCTACGAGCAGTACTTC. It yields the protein CASSLGGRRGAYEQYF. The V call is TRBV7-6, the J call TRBJ2-7; D tentatively reads TRBD1 or TRBD2 (6 bases each). The CDR3 spans 16 residues. CDR1 and CDR2 (germline): SGHVS, FNYEAQ. The V end was cut by 1 base, the J end by 2 bases, with 15 bases between.

The V call is TRBV15, the J call TRBJ2-1; TRBD2 is a possible D gene (5 bases). This CDR3 is 15 amino acids long. Trimming cost V 5 bases and J 0 bases, with 11 bases left between them. The germline V gene has CDR1 LNHNV and CDR2 YYDKDF (reference sequence). CDR3 bases: TGTGCCACCAGCGGACTGGTGAGCTCCTACAATGAGCAGTTCTTC. This gives the protein CATSGLVSSYNEQFF.

This clonotype was seen more than once but under ten times. This chain uses TRBV5-4 with TRBJ2-7; TRBD1 might be the D (6 bases). Germline V CDR1 and CDR2: SGHNT, YYREEE (reference sequence). The CDR3 covers 17 residues. With 9 bases removed from V and 6 bases from J, the gap between germline ends came to 31 bases. The CDR3 nucleotides are TGTGCCATCTTTCCCAGGGGTACCTCTATACGCTCGCGCGAGCAGTACTTC. Protein sequence: CAIFPRGTSIRSREQYF.

The sample holds a few counts of this clonotype. The chain combines TRBV20-1 with TRBJ2-1; no clear D. Per germline, CDR1 DFQATT and CDR2 SNEGSKA (reference sequence). The V end was cut by 6 bases, the J end by 6 bases, with 21 bases between. This CDR3 is built from 15 residues. As DNA, the CDR3 is TGCAGTGCCCTATCCCGTGGTAGCCTCCTCAATGAGCAGTTCTTC. Amino acids: CSALSRGSLLNEQFF.

This chain joins TRBV6-6 and TRBJ1-5; 7 nucleotides align to TRBD1. The CDR3 sequence is 15 residues long. Germline assignment: CDR1 MNHNY and CDR2 SVGAGI (reference sequence). The trim removed 5 bases at V and 6 bases at J, leaving 10 bases unmatched. The chain's CDR3 is CASSPTGWGGQPQHF. As DNA, the CDR3 is TGTGCCAGCAGTCCGACAGGGTGGGGCGGTCAGCCCCAGCATTTT.

The chain recombines TRBV7-3 with TRBJ2-3; 7 bases match TRBD2. J lost 6 bases, V lost 2 bases, and 14 bases had no gene match. CDR3 length: 17 residues. Looked up from germline, CDR1 is SGHTA and CDR2 is FQGTGA. CDR3 in amino acids: CASSLGVGGGLADTQYF. The CDR3 DNA reads as TGTGCCAGCAGCTTAGGGGTGGGCGGGGGTTTGGCGGATACGCAGTATTTT.

J is TRBJ1-2 and V is TRBV4-3; D not certain. This CDR3 contains 15 residues. Germline values: CDR1 LGHNA, CDR2 YSLEER. The V end was cut by 0 bases, the J end by 0 bases, with 8 bases between. CDR3 protein: CASSQDVGTNYGYTF. CDR3 sequence (DNA): TGCGCCAGCAGCCAAGATGTGGGGACTAACTATGGCTACACCTTC.

This clonotype was found many times. An end of the junction differs from the germline gene, which may be a read error. This chain uses TRBV5-1 with TRBJ2-5, with D tentatively TRBD2 (5 bases). CDR3 length equals 13 residues. Germline-derived CDR1 and CDR2 are SGHRS and YFSETQ. This CDR3 reads CASSLEGLETQYF. In DNA form, the CDR3 reads TGTGCCAGCAGCTTAGAGGGTTTGGAGACCCAGTACTTC.

This sequence joins TRBV2 and TRBJ1-2; possible D gene TRBD1, 5 bases. Germline V gives CDR1 SNHLY, CDR2 FYNNEI. This CDR3 has 14 residues. With 7 bases removed from V and 4 bases from J, the gap between germline ends came to 16 bases. CDR3 protein: CASTGEGRTYGYTF. The CDR3 nucleotides read TGTGCCAGCACCGGGGAGGGGAGGACCTATGGCTACACCTTC.

The genes are TRBV5-5 and TRBJ1-1; no reliable D call. The CDR3 sequence is 16 residues long. Germline CDR1 and CDR2: SGHKS and YYEKEE (reference sequence). Trimming pared 4 bases from V and 6 bases from J, leaving 22 bases between. CDR3 sequence reads: CASSEPLEGTDPEAFF. The CDR3 DNA reads TGTGCCAGCAGCGAACCATTGGAGGGAACCGATCCTGAAGCTTTCTTT.

The V gene is TRBV20-1, the J gene TRBJ2-3; TRBD1 matches 7 bases. Trimming took 3 bases from V and 0 from J; bases not matched to a gene: 9. CDR1 DFQATT and CDR2 SNEGSKA come from the germline V gene (reference sequence). There are 16 residues in the CDR3. This chain's CDR3 is CSARRDTGVSTDTQYF. DNA of the CDR3: TGCAGTGCTAGGAGGGATACAGGGGTTAGCACAGATACGCAGTATTTT.

Notes on this clonotype: One end of the junction fails to match germline, which may point to a read error. The rearrangement uses TRBV7-8 and TRBJ2-4; a possible D gene is TRBD1 (6 bases). The J call is in doubt because the DNA end fits TRBJ2-7 better. Germline lookup yields CDR1 SGHVS and CDR2 FQNEAQ. CDR3 length: 14 residues. The CDR3 reads CASQFQEDSYEQYF. CDR3 sequence (DNA): TGCGCCAGTCAGTTTCAGGAGGACAGTTACGAGCAGTACTTC.

The chain recombines TRBV10-3 with TRBJ2-2; 7 bases fit TRBD1. The V gene's germline CDR1 is ENHRY and CDR2 SYGVKD. This CDR3 is built from 15 residues. Trimming cost V 3 bases and J 6 bases; bases outside gene matches: 7. The CDR3: CAISDDRAKAGELFF. The CDR3 DNA reads as TGTGCCATCAGTGACGACAGGGCAAAAGCCGGGGAGCTGTTTTTT.

The genes are TRBV5-1 and TRBJ2-3; 12 nucleotides match TRBD2. Germline lookup yields CDR1 SGHRS and CDR2 YFSETQ. The junction had 8 bases not matched to a gene; V was cut back by 3 bases and J by 3 bases. The CDR3 extends over 17 amino acids. Written as DNA, the CDR3 is TGCGCCAGCAGCTCCCAAACGACTAGCGGGGGAACAGATACGCAGTATTTT. It translates to CASSSQTTSGGTDTQYF.

This clonotype was seen more than once but under ten times. This chain uses TRBV4-3 with TRBJ2-7; D gene ambiguous. The V end lost 0 bases, the J end lost 3 bases, and 12 bases lay between the germline ends. Germline values: CDR1 LGHNA, CDR2 YSLEER. CDR3 length equals 15 residues. The CDR3 bases are TGCGCCAGCAGCCAAGATCCGGTGGCAGACTACGAGCAGTACTTC. Translating gives CASSQDPVADYEQYF.

This chain connects TRBV3-1 to TRBJ2-3; no definite D call. The CDR3 spans 14 residues. V dropped 5 bases and J dropped 6 bases, with 15 bases sitting between them. Per germline, CDR1 LGHDT and CDR2 YNNKEL (reference sequence). CDR3 DNA sequence: TGTGCCAGCAGCTTAGGTTGGGATCGGGATACGCAGTATTTT. This translates into CASSLGWDRDTQYF.

V and J are TRBV21-1 and TRBJ2-3; the table's D gene call, TRBD1, was not cross checked with the DNA. TRBV21-1 is a pseudogene segment. The CDR3 has 16 amino acids. DNA for the CDR3: TGTGCCAGCAGCATCACAGGGGCGCGAGACACAGATACGCGGTATTTT. This sequence encodes CASSITGARDTDTRYF.

V is TRBV7-2 and J is TRBJ2-3; D possibly corresponds to TRBD2 (6 bases). The CDR3 runs to 18 residues. Germline V gene data show CDR1 as SGHTA and CDR2 as FQGNSA. V lost 7 bases and J 0 bases, leaving 23 bases between the germline ends. In nucleotides, the CDR3 is TGTGCCAGCACCTTGTGGTCACTAGCCGGTTATAGCACAGATACGCAGTATTTT. Its protein is CASTLWSLAGYSTDTQYF.

The chain recombines TRBV5-1 with TRBJ2-7; D might be TRBD1 or TRBD2, each matching 5 bases. Trimming took off 1 base at V and 3 bases at J, with 14 bases between the two ends. This CDR3 comprises 15 residues. CDR1 is SGHRS and CDR2 is YFSETQ in the germline V gene. The CDR3 here is CASSLRGVGGYEQYF. CDR3 DNA sequence: TGCGCCAGCAGCTTGCGGGGCGTAGGAGGCTACGAGCAGTACTTC. Full variable domain (missing parts from reference TRBV5-1 and TRBJ2-7): KAGVTQTPRYLIKTRGQQVTLSCSPISGHRSVSWYQQTPGQGLQFLFEYFSETQRNKGNFPGRFSGRQFSNSRSEMNVSTLELGDSALYLCASSLRGVGGYEQYFGPGTRLTVT.

The chain carries TRBV2 and TRBJ1-5; the D is unclear. Per germline, CDR1 SNHLY and CDR2 FYNNEI. The CDR3 consists of 14 residues. V dropped 2 bases and J dropped 10 bases, with 15 bases sitting between them. CDR3 in amino acids: CASSELGRVEPQHF. CDR3 nucleotides: TGTGCCAGCAGTGAATTGGGAAGGGTGGAACCCCAGCATTTT. The entire variable domain, with the rest obtained from reference TRBV2 and TRBJ1-5, is as follows: EPEVTQTPSHQVTQMGQEVILRCVPISNHLYFYWYRQILGQKVEFLVSFYNNEISEKSEIFDDQFSVERPDGSNFTLKIRSTKLEDSAMYFCASSELGRVEPQHFGDGTRLSIL.

The genes are TRBV12-3 or TRBV12-4 and TRBJ1-1, with a weak D call TRBD1 (5 bases). The CDR3 is 14 residues long. Trimming stripped 5 bases from V and 5 bases from J, with 15 bases between. The DNA for the CDR3 is TGTGCCAGCAGTCGCGTAGGGACGGCTACTGAAGCTTTCTTT. Protein sequence: CASSRVGTATEAFF.

This clonotype was detected only a few times. The chain combines TRBV12-3 or TRBV12-4 with TRBJ2-3; D gene ambiguous. V lost 3 bases, J lost 6 bases, and 13 bases lay in between. This CDR3 has 14 amino acids. DNA of the CDR3: TGTGCCAGCAGTTTGGTAGGGCCTCGGGATACGCAGTATTTT. Amino acids: CASSLVGPRDTQYF.

A few counts support this clonotype. The V gene is TRBV5-6, the J gene TRBJ1-2; D is ambiguous. The CDR3 runs to 19 residues. V was cut by 4 bases and J by 4 bases, with 29 bases left in between. Looked up from germline, CDR1 is SGHDT and CDR2 is YYEEEE. In DNA form, the CDR3 reads TGTGCCAGCAGCCCGCCCAAATCCTGGATAGGAGGTAGGGCCTATGGCTACACCTTC. It translates to CASSPPKSWIGGRAYGYTF.

The rearrangement joins TRBV29-1 to TRBJ1-1; D is unresolved. The V gene lost 4 bases and the J gene lost 0 bases, with 9 bases spanning the gap. This CDR3 contains 13 residues. CDR1 is SQVTM and CDR2 is ANQGSEA in the germline V gene. CDR3 in DNA: TGCAGCGTTGGATACCCTTTGAACACTGAAGCTTTCTTT. It specifies CSVGYPLNTEAFF.